Following are 28 T cell receptor beta chains from one sample sequenced in a study of cytomegalovirus exposure and HLA in healthy donors. Vbeta (60) and Jbeta (13) primers were used in the PCR. Produced via immunoSEQ multiplex PCR; TCRdb's table is partial and in-frame only. This repertoire shows roughly 130,000 clones, 74% found once; its top ten account for 5.8%. The sample consisted of PBMCs. Receptor source: a woman between 45 and 60 years old in good health and CMV-seropositive.

The CDR3 reads CTSSRRQQASNTEAFF. The CDR3 DNA follows: TGCACCAGCAGCCGCCGGCAGCAGGCATCGAACACTGAAGCTTTCTTT. The rearrangement uses TRBV1 and TRBJ1-1; TRBD1 was called by the table and not checked on the DNA. TRBV1 is flagged as a pseudogene. The CDR3 extends over 16 amino acids.

The chain has TRBV27 and TRBJ1-1, with a possible D match to TRBD1 (6 bases). V dropped 5 bases and J dropped 6 bases, with 19 bases sitting between them. This CDR3 comprises 15 residues. Looked up from germline, CDR1 is MNHEY and CDR2 is SMNVEV (reference sequence). In DNA form, the CDR3 reads TGTGCCAGCAGTACCACGCCATCAGGGGTGGCTGAAGCTTTCTTT. Its translation is CASSTTPSGVAEAFF.

The chain is built from TRBV4-1 and TRBJ1-6, with D tentatively TRBD1 (5 bases). The germline CDR1 and CDR2 sequences are MGHRA and YSYEKL. CDR3 length equals 13 residues. Trimming removed 9 bases at V and 0 bases at J, with 6 bases between. CDR3 sequence: CASQGSYNSPLHF. The CDR3 region has the DNA TGCGCCAGTCAGGGCTCCTATAATTCACCCCTCCACTTT.

The chain links TRBV9 to TRBJ2-4; the match to TRBD2 covers 12 bases. This CDR3 has 19 residues. V dropped 4 bases and J dropped 5; count of bases not matched to a gene: 16. Germline V CDR1 and CDR2: SGDLS, YYNGEE. The CDR3 DNA follows: TGTGCCAGCAGCTCGGGGAGGAGGTCGGCTAGCGGGGGGGAAAACATTCAGTACTTC. It translates to CASSSGRRSASGGENIQYF.

The chain links TRBV2 to TRBJ2-3, with D tentatively TRBD2 (5 bases). There are 15 residues in the CDR3. Trimming stripped 3 bases from V and 2 bases from J, with 12 bases between. Germline V CDR1 and CDR2: SNHLY, FYNNEI. The CDR3 region is CASSEASGITDTQYF. The CDR3, as DNA: TGTGCCAGCAGTGAGGCCAGCGGAATCACAGATACGCAGTATTTT.

This chain joins TRBV6-6 and TRBJ2-7, with D perhaps TRBD2 (5 bases). Trimming cost V 2 bases and J 6 bases, with 11 bases left between them. Germline V lookup: CDR1 MNHNY, CDR2 SVGAGI (reference sequence). This CDR3 is built from 13 residues. CDR3 nucleotides: TGTGCCAGCAGTTACAGGGTAGAGGGCGAGCAGTACTTC. Protein sequence: CASSYRVEGEQYF.

This sequence joins TRBV4-2 and TRBJ1-4; 10 bases fit TRBD1. Germline loops: CDR1 LGHNA, CDR2 YNFKEQ. The junction had 4 bases not matched to a gene; V was cut back by 1 base and J by 8 bases. The CDR3 runs 15 residues. The CDR3 region has the DNA TGTGCCAGCAGCCAAGGAGGACAGGGGGAGGAAAAACTGTTTTTT. It encodes CASSQGGQGEEKLFF.

This clone showed up just a few times. J is TRBJ1-3 and V is TRBV23-1; 8 bases are shared with TRBD1. TRBV23-1 is reported as an ORF; its role is uncertain. CDR3 length: 18 residues. The junction had 7 bases not matched to a gene; V was cut back by 0 bases and J by 0 bases. CDR3 sequence reads: CASSQSHQGATSGNTIYF. CDR3 sequence (DNA): TGCGCCAGCAGTCAATCTCATCAGGGGGCCACCTCTGGAAACACCATATATTTT.

The chain uses TRBV9 and TRBJ2-3; D is possibly TRBD1 (6 bases). CDR3 length: 14 residues. Germline V gene data show CDR1 as SGDLS and CDR2 as YYNGEE. V was trimmed by 0 bases and J by 5 bases, leaving 10 bases between them. The CDR3 here is CASSVETGRDTQYF. As DNA, the CDR3 is TGTGCCAGCAGCGTAGAGACAGGTCGAGATACGCAGTATTTT.

This clone has just a few counts. The rearrangement links TRBV27 to TRBJ2-7; D call uncertain. V was clipped by 5 bases and J by 3 bases, with 11 bases between them. In germline, CDR1 is MNHEY, CDR2 SMNVEV (reference sequence). The length of the CDR3 is 13 residues. In DNA form, the CDR3 reads TGTGCCAGCAGTCGGTCAGGCCTCTACGAGCAGTACTTC. Translation gives CASSRSGLYEQYF.

J is TRBJ2-1 and V is TRBV5-1, with a weak D call TRBD1 (6 bases). Looked up from germline, CDR1 is SGHRS and CDR2 is YFSETQ. V shed 2 bases and J shed 8 bases, with 14 bases lying between them. CDR3 length: 14 amino acids. The CDR3 DNA is TGCGCCAGCAGCTTAGTAGGGGGATTCGATGAGCAGTTCTTC. This gives the protein CASSLVGGFDEQFF.

A single count supports this clone. The V gene is TRBV9, the J gene TRBJ1-2; D gene unclear. V lost 0 bases, J lost 4 bases, and 4 bases lay in between. This CDR3 contains 12 residues. CDR1 and CDR2 (germline): SGDLS, YYNGEE. The CDR3 sequence is CASSVGPYGYTF. The CDR3 coding sequence is TGTGCCAGCAGCGTAGGGCCCTATGGCTACACCTTC.

The chain combines TRBV2 with TRBJ2-7, with a possible D match to TRBD2 (5 bases). V lost 2 bases to trimming and J lost 12 bases, with 14 bases between them. The CDR3 extends over 12 amino acids. Germline CDR1 is SNHLY and CDR2 is FYNNEI. The CDR3 DNA follows: TGTGCCAGCAGTGAATGGAGCACGAGCGGGTACTTC. It codes for CASSEWSTSGYF.

The chain recombines TRBV2 with TRBJ2-7; 7 bases agree with TRBD1. From germline, CDR1 is SNHLY and CDR2 FYNNEI. The length of the CDR3 is 16 residues. The trim removed 10 bases at V and 2 bases at J, leaving 17 bases unmatched. Here the CDR3 DNA reads TGTGCCACCCTATTGGAGGACAGGCGCAACCCCTACGAGCAGTACTTC. Residues: CATLLEDRRNPYEQYF.

Regarding this clone: Other DNA sequences from this sample encode an identical CDR3 as well. The genes are TRBV30 and TRBJ2-7, with 8 positions matching TRBD2. Germline-derived CDR1 and CDR2 are GTSNPN and SVGIG (reference sequence). V was clipped by 2 bases and J by 6 bases; unmatched bases: 12. This CDR3 spans 15 amino acids. CDR3 bases: TGTGCCTGGAGTCGGGCGGTCGGGAGGGCATTCGAGCAGTACTTC. Amino acids: CAWSRAVGRAFEQYF.

The rearrangement uses TRBV30 and TRBJ2-2, with 7 bases identical to TRBD2. CDR3 length equals 14 residues. Germline loops: CDR1 GTSNPN, CDR2 SVGIG (reference sequence). After removal of 3 bases from V and 2 bases from J, the junction contained 3 bases not matched to a gene. CDR3 region: CAWRWGGNTGELFF. The DNA for the CDR3 is TGTGCCTGGAGATGGGGGGGAAACACCGGGGAGCTGTTTTTT.

CDR3 coding DNA: TGTGCCAGCAGCTTAGCGTTGCGACTAGGGCGCGGTGATACGCAGTATTTT. This sequence encodes CASSLALRLGRGDTQYF. The V call is TRBV11-2, the J call TRBJ2-3; tentatively, D is TRBD2 (6 bases). The CDR3 spans 17 residues. V lost 1 base and J lost 6, with 20 bases in between. Germline V gene lookup returns CDR1 SGHAT and CDR2 FQNNGV.

The chain employs TRBV6-6 and TRBJ1-2, with 8 bases that match TRBD1. V shed 6 bases and J 6 bases; nucleotides not matched to a gene: 9. The CDR3 covers 14 residues. CDR1 and CDR2 (germline): MNHNY, SVGAGI (reference sequence). In nucleotides, the CDR3 is TGTGCCAGCAGCCTCGGGACAGGAGTTGATGGCTACACCTTC. Protein: CASSLGTGVDGYTF.

The rearrangement joins TRBV4-1 to TRBJ1-3, with unresolved D. V dropped 1 base and J dropped 4 bases, with 17 bases sitting between them. The CDR3 is 17 amino acids. CDR1 is MGHRA, CDR2 YSYEKL, per germline. CDR3 nucleotides: TGCGCCAGCAGCCAAGGCTTCATGGGAGGCCGAGGAAACACCATATATTTT. Residues: CASSQGFMGGRGNTIYF.

CDR3: CASSASVPGTYGYTF. CDR3 coding DNA: TGTGCCAGCAGTGCATCCGTCCCAGGTACCTATGGCTACACCTTC. This chain uses TRBV2 with TRBJ1-2; unclear D gene. With 4 bases removed from V and 4 bases from J, the gap between germline ends came to 16 bases. CDR1 SNHLY and CDR2 FYNNEI come from the germline V gene. This CDR3 is 15 amino acids long. Complete variable domain (other parts from reference TRBV2 and TRBJ1-2): EPEVTQTPSHQVTQMGQEVILRCVPISNHLYFYWYRQILGQKVEFLVSFYNNEISEKSEIFDDQFSVERPDGSNFTLKIRSTKLEDSAMYFCASSASVPGTYGYTFGSGTRLTVV.

This chain joins TRBV7-9 and TRBJ2-2; the D gene is possibly TRBD2 (5 bases). Germline assignment: CDR1 SEHNR and CDR2 FQNEAQ (reference sequence). The CDR3 is 15 amino acids. V gave up 1 base and J gave up 5 bases, with 11 bases separating them. CDR3: CASSLGLPGTGELFF. The CDR3 DNA sequence: TGTGCCAGCAGCTTAGGGCTCCCGGGGACCGGGGAGCTGTTTTTT.

This clone turned up a few times. The chain employs TRBV5-1 and TRBJ2-2, with TRBD2 identical over 15 bases. V shed 4 bases, J shed 0 bases, and the junction held 4 bases outside the gene matches. Germline-derived CDR1 and CDR2 are SGHRS and YFSETQ. The CDR3 contains 18 residues. CDR3 coding DNA: TGCGCCAGCAGCCCGGGACTAGCGGGGGGACCGAACACCGGGGAGCTGTTTTTT. This gives the protein CASSPGLAGGPNTGELFF.

This rearrangement joins TRBV7-8 to TRBJ1-1; D possibly corresponds to TRBD1 (6 bases). Trimming took 8 bases from V and 8 from J, leaving 12 bases between them. The CDR3 spans 11 residues. Germline-derived CDR1 and CDR2 are SGHVS and FQNEAQ. The CDR3 here is CASRRGGEAFF. The DNA for the CDR3 is TGTGCCAGCCGGAGGGGGGGCGAAGCTTTCTTT.

In its sample, this clone was seen once. This chain joins TRBV4-3 and TRBJ2-2, with 14 bases that match TRBD2. The CDR3 runs to 17 residues. The germline V gene has CDR1 LGHNA and CDR2 YSLEER. J gave up 7 bases and V 3 bases, and 7 bases lay outside the gene matches. In nucleotides, the CDR3 is TGCGCCAGCAGCCATACCGGGACTAGCGGGGGAATCGGGGAGCTGTTTTTT. Protein product: CASSHTGTSGGIGELFF.

This clone was counted once. The chain uses TRBV18 and TRBJ1-1; 10 positions agree with TRBD1. Germline V gene lookup returns CDR1 KGHSH and CDR2 LQKENI. The CDR3 sequence is 15 residues long. The V segment lost 5 bases and the J segment 2 bases; nucleotides outside the gene matches: 5. The CDR3 region has the DNA TGTGCCAGCTCATTGGACAGGGGGATTAACACTGAAGCTTTCTTT. Protein product: CASSLDRGINTEAFF.

V gene TRBV18 combines with J gene TRBJ2-3; 11 nucleotides agree with TRBD2. The trim removed 6 bases at V and 5 bases at J, leaving 7 bases unmatched. CDR1 is KGHSH, CDR2 LQKENI, per germline. This CDR3 contains 15 residues. The CDR3 sequence: CASSSGLAAGDTQYF. CDR3 sequence (DNA): TGTGCCAGCTCTTCGGGACTAGCGGCAGGAGATACGCAGTATTTT.

The rearrangement links TRBV6-5 to TRBJ2-7, with D possibly TRBD2 on 7 matching bases. Germline V gene data show CDR1 as MNHEY and CDR2 as SVGAGI. This CDR3 is 13 amino acids long. V was clipped by 8 bases and J by 2 bases, with 13 bases between them. The CDR3 loop is CASGGAVAYEQYF. As DNA, the CDR3 is TGTGCCAGCGGGGGGGCCGTCGCCTACGAGCAGTACTTC.

The chain combines TRBV5-4 with TRBJ1-2, with D perhaps TRBD1 (6 bases). The V and J ends lost 4 bases and 7 bases respectively, with 14 bases between them. The CDR3 spans 13 residues. Germline V gene data show CDR1 as SGHNT and CDR2 as YYREEE (reference sequence). The CDR3 nucleotides read TGTGCCAGCAGCCAACAGGGCGGCATTGGCTACACCTTC. This encodes CASSQQGGIGYTF.